The rows below give T cell receptor beta chains drawn from one sample of a study of T cell responses to AZD1222 COVID-19 vaccine. Repertoires were generated with immunoSEQ multiplex PCR, while TCRdb's copy carries only in-frame clones and drops some. Counted here are 90,000 to 110,000 clones, about 90% occurring once; the ten biggest clones make up around 7%. Here the sequenced sample was peripheral blood, taken on day 0 of AZD1222 vaccination. The receptors shown here come from an adult in good health. CDR3s include the opening cysteine and the closing phenylalanine or tryptophan. The D gene is left open where the match is weak. Size is stated for part of the rows, as once, few or many counts, or as a class when the clone is expanded.

d_gene,j_gene,abundance,v_gene,CDR3aa,CDR3nt
TRBD1,TRBJ1-2,NA,TRBV2,CASSDDRGPHSYGYTF,TGTGCCAGCAGTGATGACAGGGGACCACACAGCTATGGCTACACCTTC
NA,TRBJ1-1,NA,TRBV7-8,CASSLGGATEAFF,TGTGCCAGCAGCTTAGGGGGGGCCACTGAAGCTTTCTTT
NA,TRBJ2-7,NA,TRBV30,CAWSQTTDSYEQYF,TGTGCCTGGAGTCAGACTACAGACTCCTACGAGCAGTACTTC
NA,TRBJ1-2,NA,TRBV9,CASSVASGPNYGYTF,TGTGCCAGCAGCGTAGCTTCAGGTCCTAACTATGGCTACACCTTC
TRBD2,TRBJ2-1,NA,TRBV19,CASSTSGSYYEQFF,TGTGCCAGTTCGACTAGCGGGAGTTACTATGAGCAGTTCTTC
NA,TRBJ1-2,NA,TRBV2,CASSLNPGNGYTF,TGTGCCAGCAGCCTTAATCCGGGAAATGGCTACACCTTC
TRBD1,TRBJ2-7,NA,TRBV27,CASSFGDRPNEQYF,TGTGCCAGCAGTTTTGGGGACAGGCCCAACGAGCAGTACTTC
TRBD1,TRBJ2-1,NA,TRBV6-5,CASSYVVGQGNEQFF,TGTGCCAGCAGTTACGTCGTGGGACAGGGGAATGAGCAGTTCTTC
TRBD1,TRBJ2-2,NA,TRBV18,CASSLGQGEGGELFF,TGTGCCAGCTCACTCGGACAGGGCGAAGGCGGGGAGCTGTTTTTT
NA,TRBJ1-5,NA,TRBV30,CAWSGTNQPQHF,TGTGCCTGGAGTGGGACCAATCAGCCCCAGCATTTT
NA,TRBJ1-1,NA,TRBV15,CATSRRDSPRTEAFF,TGTGCCACCAGCAGAAGAGACTCCCCGAGGACTGAAGCTTTCTTT
NA,TRBJ2-7,NA,TRBV23-1,CASSTCYEQYF,TGCGCCAGCAGTACATGCTACGAGCAGTACTTC
NA,TRBJ1-1,NA,TRBV18,CASSPIGSTEAFF,TGTGCCAGCTCACCAATCGGGTCCACTGAAGCTTTCTTT
NA,TRBJ1-6,NA,TRBV6-2/TRBV6-3,CASSYPRGRTANSPLHF,TGTGCCAGCAGTTACCCCCGGGGGAGAACAGCCAATTCACCCCTCCACTTT
NA,TRBJ2-1,NA,TRBV10-2,CASSVSSRTSKFF,TGCGCCAGCAGTGTTTCTAGCAGGACTTCCAAGTTCTTC
NA,TRBJ1-5,NA,TRBV12-5,CASGFYSNQPQHF,TGTGCTAGTGGTTTTTATAGCAATCAGCCCCAGCATTTT
TRBD1,TRBJ1-1,NA,TRBV5-1,CASSPGQMNTEAFF,TGCGCCAGCAGCCCGGGACAGATGAACACTGAAGCTTTCTTT
TRBD1,TRBJ1-1,NA,TRBV30,CAWRGDSYTEAFF,TGTGCCTGGAGGGGGGACAGTTACACTGAAGCTTTCTTT
TRBD1,TRBJ2-2,NA,TRBV6-5,CASRPGQGLTGELFF,TGTGCCAGCAGACCGGGACAGGGACTGACCGGGGAGCTGTTTTTT
NA,TRBJ2-7,once,TRBV6-5,CASSYSKGYEQYF,TGTGCCAGCAGTTACTCGAAAGGATACGAGCAGTACTTC
TRBD1,TRBJ1-3,NA,TRBV14,CASSQGSLRQGVTSGNTIYF,TGTGCCAGCAGCCAAGGGTCCCTGAGACAGGGGGTGACCTCTGGAAACACCATATATTTT
NA,TRBJ2-1,NA,TRBV6-6,CATQGSYYNEQFF,TGTGCCACTCAGGGGTCCTACTACAATGAGCAGTTCTTC
NA,TRBJ1-1,NA,TRBV7-6,CASSRDKVGWTEAFF,TGTGCCAGCAGCCGGGACAAGGTGGGGTGGACTGAAGCTTTCTTT